This T cell receptor beta chain was obtained from a study of Graves' ophthalmopathy and Graves' hyperthyroidism. Study findings and constraints: The authors also found most expanded thyroid clonotypes above 0.001 frequency in blood.

This clonotype turned up a few times. Antigen unknown. Lactation, pregnancy, uncontrolled infections and other autoimmune diseases were all grounds for excluding patients. V lost 6 bases to trimming and J lost 4 bases, with 27 bases between them. The CDR3 is made up of 18 amino acids. Germline values: CDR1 SNHLY, CDR2 FYNNEI. The authors amplified TCR beta CDR3 regions, and they did so from RNA transcripts for repertoire sequencing. Investigators did first-round RT-PCR with HTBI primers, then second-round multiplex PCR. Each CDR3 protein is one row after TCRdb ran MiXCR on the multiplex PCR reads. The table lists 500,000 to 700,000 distinct CDR3 sequences, just under 40% of them singletons.

The sequenced sample was peripheral blood or thyroid tissue (not recorded which). The receptor was isolated from an adult man with Graves' hyperthyroidism. J is TRBJ1-1 and V is TRBV2; D unclear. The CDR3 DNA reads as TGTGCCAGCAGAGAACTCCGAGGACGGCGCGTTGGCGGCACTGAAGCTTTCTTT. Its protein is CASRELRGRRVGGTEAFF.